Shown below are 17 T cell receptor beta chains from a single sample sequenced in a study of CD8+CD57+ T cells in acquired aplastic anemia. Profiling of TCR beta VDJ combinations and CDR3 sequences used genomic DNA as template. One entry per CDR3 protein, called by TCRdb with MiXCR from the reads. The top ten hold around 40% of the sample, which has roughly 250,000 distinct CDR3 sequences, around 82% seen once. All sequencing subjects had displayed CD8+CD57+ cell expansion on flow cytometry. The sequenced material came from sorted CD4+, CD8+, or CD8+CD57+ T cells (not recorded which) from PBMCs. These receptor sequences come from a human donor with aplastic anemia.

V and J are TRBV2 and TRBJ2-1; a possible D gene is TRBD1 (6 bases). Trimming removed 3 bases from V and 9 bases from J, with 12 bases in between. The CDR3 spans 13 residues. Germline V lookup: CDR1 SNHLY, CDR2 FYNNEI. In DNA form, the CDR3 reads TGTGCCAGCAGTGATGGGGACACCGGTGAGCAGTTCTTC. Translating gives CASSDGDTGEQFF.

This rearrangement joins TRBV7-2 to TRBJ2-1; D is unclear. In germline, CDR1 is SGHTA, CDR2 FQGNSA. V shed 8 bases and J shed 9 bases, with 17 bases lying between them. This CDR3 comprises 13 residues. CDR3 bases: TGTGCCAGCGGCGGACGCGCCTCCTCTGAGCAGTTCTTC. This codes for CASGGRASSEQFF.

A word on this clonotype: It is likely a read error, because the conserved phenylalanine at the end of the CDR3 is missing. The DNA is left out, because the CDR3 cannot be placed on it with certainty; the CDR3 is given as TCRdb lists it. V usage is TRBV7-9 and J usage is TRBJ2-3; TRBD2, the D gene given by the table, was not confirmed from the DNA. In germline, CDR1 is SEHNR, CDR2 FQNEAQ (reference sequence). The CDR3 numbers 13 amino acids, ends counted. CDR3 sequence: CASGDEGSEGKYY.

Worth noting for this clonotype: The CDR3 end shows no conserved phenylalanine or tryptophan, and so a read error is likely. The DNA is left out, because the CDR3 cannot be placed on it with certainty; the CDR3 is given as TCRdb lists it. This sequence joins TRBV7-3 and TRBJ2-7; TRBD1, the table's D call, was not compared with the DNA. 13 amino acids form the CDR3, both terminal residues included. Germline CDR1 reads SGHTA; CDR2 reads FQGTGA. This CDR3 reads CASSPSGTWGQTR.

V is TRBV19 and J is TRBJ2-7; possibly TRBD2 for D (5 bases). Germline-derived CDR1 and CDR2 are LNHDA and SQIVND (reference sequence). The CDR3 is made up of 18 amino acids. The DNA of the CDR3 is TGTGCCAGTAGTATTACTAGAGAGGAGACTGACCATTCCTTCGAGCAGTACGTC. Protein sequence: CASSITREETDHSFEQYV.

The chain carries TRBV6-1 and TRBJ1-2, with D possibly matching TRBD1 (5 bases). The ends were cut back, 6 bases at V and 8 bases at J, with 13 bases in the middle. The CDR3 spans 12 residues. The germline CDR1 and CDR2 sequences are MNHNS and SASEGT. CDR3 loop: CASSTGREGYTF. CDR3 nucleotides: TGTGCCAGCAGCACGGGACGGGAGGGCTACACCTTC.

The sample holds a few counts of this clonotype. The chain recombines TRBV29-1 with TRBJ2-7, with 8 bases fitting TRBD2. Germline V gene lookup returns CDR1 SQVTM and CDR2 ANQGSEA. Losses at the gene ends were 2 bases for V and 5 bases for J; bases not matched to a gene: 11. The CDR3 covers 15 residues. The CDR3 sequence is CSVETAGGRYNEQYV. Written as DNA, the CDR3 is TGCAGCGTTGAAACGGCGGGGGGACGCTACAACGAGCAGTACGTC.

The V call is TRBV9, the J call TRBJ2-6; D not resolved. The germline V gene has CDR1 SGDLS and CDR2 YYNGEE. The length of the CDR3 is 13 residues. V was cut by 5 bases and J by 0 bases, with 3 bases left in between. The CDR3 sequence is CASRTSGANVLTF. CDR3 in DNA: TGTGCCAGCAGAACCTCTGGGGCCAACGTCCTGACTTTC. The full variable domain, completed using reference TRBV9 and TRBJ2-6, is DSGVTQTPKHLITATGQRVTLRCSPRSGDLSVYWYQQSLDQGLQFLIQYYNGEERAKGNILERFSAQQFPDLHSELNLSSLELGDSALYFCASRTSGANVLTFGAGSRLTVL.

The chain carries TRBV11-3 and TRBJ2-3, with D perhaps TRBD1 (5 bases). V lost 1 base, J lost 11 bases, and 10 bases lay in between. Germline assignment: CDR1 SGHNT and CDR2 YENEEA. The CDR3 covers 12 residues. The CDR3 region is CASSLGLTGQYF. Here the CDR3 DNA reads TGTGCCAGCAGCTTAGGTCTAACAGGGCAGTATTTT. The variable domain in full, completed from reference TRBV11-3 and TRBJ2-3, reads EAGVVQSPRYKIIEKKQPVAFWCNPISGHNTLYWYLQNLGQGPELLIRYENEEAVDDSQLPKDRFSAERLKGVDSTLKIQPAELGDSAVYLCASSLGLTGQYFGPGTRLTVL.

The table lists this clonotype with a few counts. The chain couples TRBV11-3 to TRBJ2-1; 7 nucleotides align to TRBD1. The length of the CDR3 is 15 residues. The germline CDR1 and CDR2 sequences are SGHNT and YENEEA. The ends lost 0 bases at V and 7 bases at J; junction bases unmatched: 6. The CDR3 loop reads CASSLDLTGRNEQFF. The CDR3 DNA is TGTGCCAGCAGCTTAGATCTGACAGGGAGAAATGAGCAGTTCTTC.

Only a few counts were recorded for this clonotype. The junction shows a germline mismatch at one end, possibly a read error. The chain has TRBV19 and TRBJ2-3; 7 nucleotides match TRBD2. Germline V gene sequence: CDR1 LNHDA, CDR2 SQIVND (reference sequence). The CDR3 covers 14 residues. CDR3 residues: CASSIASGPYTQQF. DNA for the CDR3: TGTGCCAGTAGTATAGCTAGCGGTCCCTATACGCAGCAGTTC.

On this clonotype itself: Because the CDR3's place on the DNA is in doubt, the DNA is left out and the CDR3 is given as listed by TCRdb. This chain joins TRBV7-9 and TRBJ1-2. The germline CDR1 and CDR2 sequences are SEHNR and FQNEAQ (reference sequence). The CDR3 extends over 16 residues, inclusive of both ends. The CDR3: CASSSSDTQYFDPYTF.

CDR3 nucleotides: TGCGCCAGCAGGGGGCCTAGCGGGGGTCCCCTCTCCGAGCAGTACGTC. It specifies CASRGPSGGPLSEQYV. The chain has TRBV10-1 and TRBJ2-7; TRBD2 matches at 10 bases. Trimming cost V 6 bases and J 6 bases; bases outside gene matches: 14. The germline V gene has CDR1 WNHNN and CDR2 SYGVQD (reference sequence). The CDR3 loop spans 16 amino acids.

The chain carries TRBV13 and TRBJ2-1; 9 bases are a match to TRBD2. With 4 bases clipped from V and 4 bases from J, the junction kept 5 bases outside the gene matches. The CDR3 is 15 amino acids. Germline V gene sequence: CDR1 PRHDT, CDR2 FYEKMQ (reference sequence). The CDR3 loop reads CASSSLSGGYNEQFF. In nucleotides, the CDR3 is TGTGCCAGCAGCTCACTGAGCGGGGGGTACAATGAGCAGTTCTTC.

This chain uses TRBV20-1 with TRBJ2-2, with 11 bases fitting TRBD2. This CDR3 spans 15 amino acids. Germline CDR1 reads DFQATT; CDR2 reads SNEGSKA (reference sequence). V lost 0 bases and J lost 6; bases outside the gene matches: 3. CDR3 sequence reads: CSARELGLAAGELFF. The DNA of the CDR3 is TGCAGTGCTAGAGAGCTGGGACTAGCGGCCGGGGAGCTGTTTTTT.

This clonotype was seen more than once but under ten times. V usage is TRBV15 and J usage is TRBJ2-5, with D uncertain. V shed 4 bases and J shed 1 base, with 10 bases lying between them. The CDR3 is made up of 14 amino acids. Germline V gene data show CDR1 as LNHNV and CDR2 as YYDKDF (reference sequence). The CDR3 loop is CATSMGGSQETQYF. CDR3 in DNA: TGTGCCACCAGCATGGGCGGCAGCCAAGAGACCCAGTACTTC.

As regards this clonotype: Germline and junction disagree at one end, which may indicate a read error. The chain links TRBV7-9 to TRBJ2-3; 7 bases are shared with TRBD2. The CDR3 spans 14 residues. Germline assignment: CDR1 SEHNR and CDR2 FQNEAQ (reference sequence). The CDR3 coding sequence is TGTGCCAGCAGCTTAGTTGACGGGCGGGGGTCCTACAATTTT. Translated, it gives CASSLVDGRGSYNF.